What follows are 23 T cell receptor beta chains derived from one specimen sequenced in a study of shared clonotypes between healthy human individuals. Naive CD8 cells lacked CD45RO and underwent positive selection for CCR7, leaving out terminally differentiated effector memory CD45RA+ cells. Using immunoSEQ multiplex PCR, the repertoire was profiled, and TCRdb retains in-frame clones only, with some absent. The repertoire holds about 590,000 clones, with around 95% as singletons. The source material was naive CD8+ T cells sorted from blood. The receptors stem from a woman younger than 45 in good health.

This clone has a single count. This chain joins TRBV27 and TRBJ2-1; D gene ambiguous. Deletions cut 3 bases from V and 0 bases from J, with 18 bases between. This CDR3 has 18 residues. Germline CDR1 is MNHEY and CDR2 is SMNVEV (reference sequence). CDR3 in DNA: TGTGCCAGCAGTTTTTCCGCCCGCGAGATAAGCTCCTACAATGAGCAGTTCTTC. It codes for CASSFSAREISSYNEQFF.

The rearrangement uses TRBV6-5 and TRBJ2-7, with 9 bases lining up with TRBD1. Germline trimming cut 3 bases from V and 5 bases from J; bases unmatched to any gene: 11. Germline lookup yields CDR1 MNHEY and CDR2 SVGAGI. This CDR3 comprises 16 residues. CDR3 DNA: TGTGCCAGCAGTTATGGTTGGGGGACAGGGTCTGACGAGCAGTACTTC. It translates to CASSYGWGTGSDEQYF.

This CDR3 is CSLPGENIQYF. The CDR3 DNA reads TGCAGTCTACCCGGGGAAAACATTCAGTACTTC. The gene calls are TRBV20-1 and TRBJ2-4; a possible D gene is TRBD2 (5 bases). Germline V gives CDR1 DFQATT, CDR2 SNEGSKA (reference sequence). V was trimmed by 8 bases and J by 5 bases, leaving 10 bases between them. The CDR3 contains 11 residues.

The J gene is TRBJ2-7, the V gene TRBV7-6; unclear D gene. With 1 base removed from V and 2 bases from J, the gap between germline ends came to 9 bases. CDR1 is SGHVS, CDR2 FNYEAQ, per germline. The CDR3 runs 14 residues. CDR3: CASSLGLAPYEQYF. CDR3 bases: TGTGCCAGCAGCTTAGGTCTGGCGCCCTACGAGCAGTACTTC.

The rearrangement joins TRBV7-9 to TRBJ1-6; D might be TRBD1 (5 bases). There are 14 residues in the CDR3. The V gene lost 3 bases and the J gene lost 6 bases, with 9 bases spanning the gap. From germline, CDR1 is SEHNR and CDR2 FQNEAQ (reference sequence). The CDR3 nucleotides are TGTGCCAGCAGCTTCGACAGCGGTAATTCACCCCTCCACTTT. Amino acid sequence: CASSFDSGNSPLHF.

V and J are TRBV2 and TRBJ2-7, with TRBD2 matching over 9 bases. Germline V gene lookup returns CDR1 SNHLY and CDR2 FYNNEI. V lost 6 bases and J lost 6; bases outside the gene matches: 6. This CDR3 has 13 residues. Written as DNA, the CDR3 is TGTGCCAGCAGGACTAGCGGAGCGTTCGAGCAGTACTTC. Translated, it gives CASRTSGAFEQYF.

Here the CDR3 DNA reads TGCGCCAGCAGCTTGGATGGGCCGACCTACGAGCAGTACTTC. This sequence encodes CASSLDGPTYEQYF. The chain couples TRBV5-1 to TRBJ2-7, with D uncertain. The CDR3 covers 14 residues. V was cut by 0 bases and J by 2 bases, with 9 bases left in between. Germline-derived CDR1 and CDR2 are SGHRS and YFSETQ.

This clone was recorded a few times. V usage is TRBV19 and J usage is TRBJ1-5; no reliable D call. Germline-derived CDR1 and CDR2 are LNHDA and SQIVND (reference sequence). V was pared by 5 bases and J by 5 bases, with 13 bases between. The CDR3 has 14 residues. The CDR3 protein is CASSPGVGYQPQHF. The CDR3 nucleotides read TGTGCCAGTAGTCCTGGGGTTGGTTATCAGCCCCAGCATTTT.

This clone was observed a single time. This chain uses TRBV6-5 with TRBJ2-7; 7 bases match TRBD1. V dropped 4 bases and J dropped 9; count of bases not matched to a gene: 12. The CDR3 totals 14 residues. CDR1 and CDR2 from the germline V gene are MNHEY and SVGAGI. DNA for the CDR3: TGTGCCAGCAGTTCCGGGACAGCGTACCACGGGCAGTACTTC. Translated: CASSSGTAYHGQYF.

As to this clone: Other DNA variants within this sample encode the same CDR3. The chain carries TRBV28 and TRBJ2-7; 8 bases line up with TRBD2. Germline V gives CDR1 MDHEN, CDR2 SYDVKM. The junction had 4 bases not matched to a gene; V was cut back by 2 bases and J by 4 bases. CDR3 length equals 14 residues. CDR3 in amino acids: CASSLLGGEYEQYF. CDR3 nucleotide sequence: TGTGCCAGCAGTTTACTCGGGGGGGAGTACGAGCAGTACTTC. The full variable domain, its missing parts supplied by reference TRBV28 and TRBJ2-7, is DVKVTQSSRYLVKRTGEKVFLECVQDMDHENMFWYRQDPGLGLRLIYFSYDVKMKEKGDIPEGYSVSREKKERFSLILESASTNQTSMYLCASSLLGGEYEQYFGPGTRLTVT.

The chain combines TRBV5-4 with TRBJ2-7, with 10 bases aligning to TRBD1. The germline gives CDR1 SGHNT, CDR2 YYREEE (reference sequence). The CDR3 is 15 residues long. Losses at the gene ends were 4 bases for V and 0 bases for J; bases not matched to a gene: 4. The CDR3 DNA sequence: TGTGCCAGCAGCCCGGGACAGGGGTCCTCCTACGAGCAGTACTTC. It translates to CASSPGQGSSYEQYF.

The chain combines TRBV7-9 with TRBJ2-7, with D possibly TRBD2 on 5 matching bases. The germline gives CDR1 SEHNR, CDR2 FQNEAQ (reference sequence). The CDR3 is 14 amino acids. With 4 bases removed from V and 4 bases from J, the gap between germline ends came to 14 bases. The CDR3 DNA is TGTGCCAGCAGCTCCGGAGAGGGCTTGTACGAGCAGTACTTC. Amino acid sequence: CASSSGEGLYEQYF.

The chain combines TRBV6-4 with TRBJ1-5, with 9 bases matching TRBD1. In germline, CDR1 is MRHNA, CDR2 SNTAGT. The CDR3 totals 15 residues. The ends lost 6 bases at V and 1 base at J; junction bases unmatched: 4. CDR3 sequence: CASRYRGQSNQPQHF. The CDR3 DNA is TGTGCCAGCAGATACAGGGGGCAGAGCAATCAGCCCCAGCATTTT.

The sample holds a few counts of this clone. The chain recombines TRBV7-2 with TRBJ2-7; no firm D call. The ends were cut back, 3 bases at V and 6 bases at J, with 6 bases in the middle. Germline CDR1 SGHTA, CDR2 FQGNSA. The CDR3 has 11 amino acids. CDR3 region: CASSLSVEQYF. The CDR3 DNA is TGTGCCAGCAGCTTGAGCGTCGAGCAGTACTTC.

This chain connects TRBV19 to TRBJ2-1, with 10 bases that match TRBD2. V was clipped by 5 bases and J by 6 bases; unmatched bases: 7. This CDR3 spans 15 amino acids. CDR1 is LNHDA and CDR2 is SQIVND in the germline V gene (reference sequence). CDR3 nucleotide sequence: TGTGCCAGTAGTTGGGGGGCTAGCGGGAGCAATGAGCAGTTCTTC. The encoded protein is CASSWGASGSNEQFF.

The chain links TRBV28 to TRBJ1-5, with 9 bases that match TRBD1. In germline, CDR1 is MDHEN, CDR2 SYDVKM. The CDR3 has 17 amino acids. Trimming took 5 bases from V and 7 from J; bases not matched to a gene: 15. CDR3 sequence: CASSLTLGTGLGQPQHF. CDR3 in DNA: TGTGCCAGCAGTCTCACCCTAGGGACAGGGCTTGGCCAGCCCCAGCATTTT.

The chain joins TRBV27 to TRBJ2-7, with D possibly being TRBD1 (6 bases). The CDR3 is 14 residues long. The V gene lost 2 bases and the J gene lost 6 bases, with 14 bases spanning the gap. Germline V gene data show CDR1 as MNHEY and CDR2 as SMNVEV (reference sequence). CDR3 nucleotides: TGTGCCAGCAGTTTAGGGGGCACTAGGCTCGAGCAGTACTTC. Its protein product is CASSLGGTRLEQYF.

The chain uses TRBV6-5 and TRBJ2-7; D is ambiguous. Trimming took off 7 bases at V and 3 bases at J, with 7 bases between the two ends. The length of the CDR3 is 11 residues. Germline V gene data show CDR1 as MNHEY and CDR2 as SVGAGI. The DNA of the CDR3 is TGTGCCAGCACCGACGGCTACGAGCAGTACTTC. Translated, it gives CASTDGYEQYF.

Notes on this clone: This CDR3 is also generated by other DNA sequences in the sample. CDR3 protein: CASSQDWGYEQYF. The CDR3 nucleotides are TGCGCCAGCAGCCAAGATTGGGGCTACGAGCAGTACTTC. The chain employs TRBV4-1 and TRBJ2-7; D is ambiguous. This CDR3 comprises 13 residues. The V and J ends lost 0 bases and 3 bases respectively, with 6 bases between them. Germline loops: CDR1 MGHRA, CDR2 YSYEKL.

About this clone itself: Other DNA sequences in the same sample also yield this CDR3. CDR3 DNA sequence: TGTGCCAGCAGCCTCGGGGGCACCGGGGAGCTGTTTTTT. This translates into CASSLGGTGELFF. This chain links TRBV6-5 with TRBJ2-2, with D perhaps matching TRBD2 (6 bases). CDR1 and CDR2 (germline): MNHEY, SVGAGI. V shed 6 bases and J shed 4 bases, with 9 bases lying between them. CDR3 length: 13 residues.

With regard to this clone: This same CDR3 is encoded by further DNA sequences in the sample. This chain connects TRBV10-1 to TRBJ2-5; D is undetermined. Trimming took 3 bases from V and 4 from J, leaving 3 bases between them. The CDR3 totals 11 residues. CDR1 and CDR2 from the germline V gene are WNHNN and SYGVQD (reference sequence). The CDR3 loop reads CASSDGETQYF. The CDR3 nucleotides are TGCGCCAGCAGTGATGGAGAGACCCAGTACTTC.

The J gene is TRBJ2-2, the V gene TRBV28; a weak D match, TRBD2 (5 bases). Germline-derived CDR1 and CDR2 are MDHEN and SYDVKM. There are 13 residues in the CDR3. Between the trimmed V and J ends, which lost 6 bases and 5 bases, there was a span of 10 bases. Here the CDR3 reads CASRPWETGELFF. The CDR3 DNA sequence: TGTGCCAGCAGGCCCTGGGAGACCGGGGAGCTGTTTTTT.

The chain is built from TRBV5-1 and TRBJ2-1; maybe TRBD2 (6 bases). Trimming stripped 7 bases from V and 5 bases from J, with 16 bases between. This CDR3 region has 14 residues. The germline V gene has CDR1 SGHRS and CDR2 YFSETQ. The CDR3 DNA sequence: TGCGCCAGCGGCCCCATAGCGGTGAACAATGAGCAGTTCTTC. Residues: CASGPIAVNNEQFF.